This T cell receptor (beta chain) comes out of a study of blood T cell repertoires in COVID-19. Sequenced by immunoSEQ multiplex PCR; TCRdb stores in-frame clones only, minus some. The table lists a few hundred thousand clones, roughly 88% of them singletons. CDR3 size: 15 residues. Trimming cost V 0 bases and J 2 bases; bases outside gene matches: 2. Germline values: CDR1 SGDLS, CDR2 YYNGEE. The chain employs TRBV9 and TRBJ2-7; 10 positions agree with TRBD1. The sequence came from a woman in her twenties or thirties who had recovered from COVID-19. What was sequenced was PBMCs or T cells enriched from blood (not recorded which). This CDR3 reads CASSVDGTGAYEQYF. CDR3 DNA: TGTGCCAGCAGCGTAGACGGGACAGGGGCCTACGAGCAGTACTTC.